This TCR beta chain was captured in a study of blood T cell repertoires in COVID-19. CDR1 and CDR2 from the germline V gene are SGDLS and YYNGEE. Trimming removed 0 bases from V and 4 bases from J; junction bases left unmatched: 5. The CDR3 consists of 15 residues. Using immunoSEQ multiplex PCR, the repertoire was profiled, and TCRdb retains in-frame clones only, with some absent. In the table there are under 70,000 clones, 80% to 90% of which are singletons. The material sequenced was peripheral blood. The V call is TRBV9, the J call TRBJ2-3; 7 bases are a match to TRBD2. This receptor was obtained from a woman under 30 with acute or convalescent COVID-19. CDR3 in amino acids: CASSVVGGGPDTQYF. Written as DNA, the CDR3 is TGTGCCAGCAGCGTAGTGGGCGGGGGACCAGATACGCAGTATTTT.